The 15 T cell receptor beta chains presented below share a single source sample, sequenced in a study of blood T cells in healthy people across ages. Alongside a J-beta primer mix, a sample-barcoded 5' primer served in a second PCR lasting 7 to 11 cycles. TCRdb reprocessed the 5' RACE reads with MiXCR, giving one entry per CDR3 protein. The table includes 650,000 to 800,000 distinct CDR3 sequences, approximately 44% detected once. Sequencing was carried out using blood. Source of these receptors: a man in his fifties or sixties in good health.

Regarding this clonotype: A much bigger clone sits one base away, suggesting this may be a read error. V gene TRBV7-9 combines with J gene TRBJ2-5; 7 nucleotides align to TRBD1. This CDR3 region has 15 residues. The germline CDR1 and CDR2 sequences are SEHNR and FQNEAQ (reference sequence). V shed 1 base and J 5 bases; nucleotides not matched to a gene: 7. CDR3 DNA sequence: TGTGCCAGCAGCTTAGTGACAGGGTGGGCGGAGACCCAGTACTTC. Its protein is CASSLVTGWAETQYF.

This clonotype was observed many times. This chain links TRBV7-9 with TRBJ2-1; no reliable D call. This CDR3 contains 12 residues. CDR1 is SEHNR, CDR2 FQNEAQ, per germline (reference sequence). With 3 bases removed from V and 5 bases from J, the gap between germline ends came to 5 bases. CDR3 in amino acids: CASSLIHNEQFF. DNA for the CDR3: TGTGCCAGCAGCTTGATTCACAATGAGCAGTTCTTC.

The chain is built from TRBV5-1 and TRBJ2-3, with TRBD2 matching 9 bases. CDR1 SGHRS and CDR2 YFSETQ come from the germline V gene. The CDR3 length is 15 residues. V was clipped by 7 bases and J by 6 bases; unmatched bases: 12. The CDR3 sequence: CASGIRGGGADTQYF. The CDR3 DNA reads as TGCGCCAGCGGCATTCGAGGCGGGGGGGCTGATACGCAGTATTTT.

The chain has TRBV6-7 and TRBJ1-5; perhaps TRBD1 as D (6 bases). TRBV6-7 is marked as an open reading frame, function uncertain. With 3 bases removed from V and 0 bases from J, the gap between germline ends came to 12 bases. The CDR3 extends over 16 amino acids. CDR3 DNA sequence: TGTGCCAGCAGTTATCCCGACAGGACTAGCAATCAGCCCCAGCATTTT. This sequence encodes CASSYPDRTSNQPQHF.

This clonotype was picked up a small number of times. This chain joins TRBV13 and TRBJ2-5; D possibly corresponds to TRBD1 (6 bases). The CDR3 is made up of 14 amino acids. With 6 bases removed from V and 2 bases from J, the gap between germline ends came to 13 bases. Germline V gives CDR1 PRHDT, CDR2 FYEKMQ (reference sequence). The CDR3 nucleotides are TGTGCCAGCAGTTATAAGACAGGACAAGAGACCCAGTACTTC. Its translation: CASSYKTGQETQYF.

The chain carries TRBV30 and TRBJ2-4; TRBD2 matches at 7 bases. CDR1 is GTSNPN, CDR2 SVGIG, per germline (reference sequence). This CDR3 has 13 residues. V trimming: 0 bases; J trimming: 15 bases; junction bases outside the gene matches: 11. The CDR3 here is CAWSVGGGGSMYF. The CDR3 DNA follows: TGTGCCTGGAGTGTAGGTGGGGGGGGTTCAATGTACTTC.

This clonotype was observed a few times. The CDR3 DNA is TGCGCCAGCAGCTGGGGACAGGGGGCGATGGAGACCCAGTACTTC. This codes for CASSWGQGAMETQYF. This chain uses TRBV5-1 with TRBJ2-5; the match to TRBD1 covers 12 bases. Trimming took 3 bases from V and 5 from J; bases not matched to a gene: 5. The CDR3 extends over 15 amino acids. CDR1 and CDR2 from the germline V gene are SGHRS and YFSETQ.

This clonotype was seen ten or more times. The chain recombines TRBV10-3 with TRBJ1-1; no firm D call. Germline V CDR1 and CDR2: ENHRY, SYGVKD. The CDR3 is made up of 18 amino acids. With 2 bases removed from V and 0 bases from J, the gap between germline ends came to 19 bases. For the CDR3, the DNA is TGTGCCATCAGTGAGCGACGACCGGGTACAGCTATGAACACTGAAGCTTTCTTT. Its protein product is CAISERRPGTAMNTEAFF.

The chain's CDR3 is CASRKTAGGANEQFF. The CDR3 nucleotides are TGTGCCAGCAGAAAAACGGCGGGGGGGGCTAATGAGCAGTTCTTC. The chain carries TRBV7-9 and TRBJ2-1, with 9 bases aligning to TRBD2. The CDR3 is 15 amino acids. With V trimmed by 6 bases and J by 7 bases, 10 bases remained unmatched. CDR1 and CDR2 from the germline V gene are SEHNR and FQNEAQ (reference sequence).

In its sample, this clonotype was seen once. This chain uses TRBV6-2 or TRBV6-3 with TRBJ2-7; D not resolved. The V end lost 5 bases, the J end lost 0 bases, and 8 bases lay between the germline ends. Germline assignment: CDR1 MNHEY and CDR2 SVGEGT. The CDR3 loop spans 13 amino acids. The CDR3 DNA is TGTGCCAGCAGTACGGCAGGCTCCTACGAGCAGTACTTC. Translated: CASSTAGSYEQYF.

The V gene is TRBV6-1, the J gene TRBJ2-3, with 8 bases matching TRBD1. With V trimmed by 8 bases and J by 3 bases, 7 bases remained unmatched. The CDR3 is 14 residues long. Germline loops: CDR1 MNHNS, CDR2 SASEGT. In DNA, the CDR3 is TGTGCCAGCGAAGGACAGGGCCTTACAGATACGCAGTATTTT. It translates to CASEGQGLTDTQYF.

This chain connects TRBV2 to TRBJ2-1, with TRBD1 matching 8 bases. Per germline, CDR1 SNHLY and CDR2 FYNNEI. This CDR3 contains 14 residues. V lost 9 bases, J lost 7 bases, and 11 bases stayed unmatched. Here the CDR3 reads CASGQGRVVNEQFF. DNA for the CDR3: TGTGCCAGTGGACAGGGAAGAGTTGTGAATGAGCAGTTCTTC.

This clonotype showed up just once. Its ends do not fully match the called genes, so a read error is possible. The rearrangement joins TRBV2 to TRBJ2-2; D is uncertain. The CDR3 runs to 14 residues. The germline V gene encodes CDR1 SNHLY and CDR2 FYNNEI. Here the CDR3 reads CASSAEWLTGELFF. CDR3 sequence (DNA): TGTGCTAGCAGTGCCGAGTGGCTGACCGGGGAGCTGTTTTTT.

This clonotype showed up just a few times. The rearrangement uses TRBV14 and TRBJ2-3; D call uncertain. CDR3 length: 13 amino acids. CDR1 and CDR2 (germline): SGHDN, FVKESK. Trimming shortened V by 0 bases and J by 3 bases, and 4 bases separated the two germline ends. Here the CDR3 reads CASSQEETDTQYF. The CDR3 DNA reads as TGTGCCAGCAGCCAAGAAGAGACAGATACGCAGTATTTT. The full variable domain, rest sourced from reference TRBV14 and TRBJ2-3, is EAGVTQFPSHSVIEKGQTVTLRCDPISGHDNLYWYRRVMGKEIKFLLHFVKESKQDESGMPNNRFLAERTGGTYSTLKVQPAELEDSGVYFCASSQEETDTQYFGPGTRLTVL.

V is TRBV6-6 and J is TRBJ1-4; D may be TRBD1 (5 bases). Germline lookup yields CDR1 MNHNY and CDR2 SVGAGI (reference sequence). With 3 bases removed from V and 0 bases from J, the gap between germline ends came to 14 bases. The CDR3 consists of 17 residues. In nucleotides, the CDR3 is TGTGCCAGCAGTTATTTCCCGACAGACTCAACTAATGAAAAACTGTTTTTT. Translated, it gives CASSYFPTDSTNEKLFF.